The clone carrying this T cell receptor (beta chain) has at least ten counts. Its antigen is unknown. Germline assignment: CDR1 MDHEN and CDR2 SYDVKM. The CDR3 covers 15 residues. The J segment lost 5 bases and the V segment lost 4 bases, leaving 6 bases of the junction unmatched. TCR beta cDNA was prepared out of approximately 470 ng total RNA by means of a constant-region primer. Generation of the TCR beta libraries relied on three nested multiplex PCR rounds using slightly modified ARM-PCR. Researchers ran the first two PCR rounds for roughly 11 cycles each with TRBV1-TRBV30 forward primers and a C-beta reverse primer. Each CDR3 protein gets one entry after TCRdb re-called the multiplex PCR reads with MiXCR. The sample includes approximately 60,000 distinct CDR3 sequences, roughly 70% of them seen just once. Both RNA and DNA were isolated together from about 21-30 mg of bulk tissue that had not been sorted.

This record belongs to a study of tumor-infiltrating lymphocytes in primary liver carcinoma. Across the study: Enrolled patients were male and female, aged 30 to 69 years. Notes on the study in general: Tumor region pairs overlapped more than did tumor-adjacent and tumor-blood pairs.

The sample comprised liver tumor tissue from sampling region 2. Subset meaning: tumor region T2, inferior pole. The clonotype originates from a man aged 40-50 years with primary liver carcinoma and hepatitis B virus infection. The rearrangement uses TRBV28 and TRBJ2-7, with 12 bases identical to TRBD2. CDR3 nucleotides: TGTGCCAGCAGTTCCGGGACTAGCGGGTACCACGAGCAGTACTTC. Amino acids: CASSSGTSGYHEQYF.